This T cell receptor beta chain was sequenced in a study of blood T cell repertoires in COVID-19. On the study more broadly: Acute and convalescent COVID-19 samples came from the United States, Italy and Spain. In each case, the material was cDNA or gDNA derived from T cells, B-cell-depleted T cells, or PBMCs.

Original processing methods: The authors estimated nucleated cell counts from reference gene primer amplification. Profiled with immunoSEQ multiplex PCR; TCRdb holds only in-frame clones, not every one. V, J and clone size reflect that table, while D and trimming were determined from the DNA. The table lists roughly 110,000 clones, roughly 80% of them singletons. Germline V gives CDR1 SGHTA, CDR2 FQGNSA. The CDR3 covers 15 residues. Trimming removed 4 bases at V and 2 bases at J, with 13 bases between. The V gene is TRBV7-2, the J gene TRBJ2-3, with D perhaps TRBD2 (5 bases). The sequence was obtained from a human donor in a cohort sampled during active COVID-19. The specimen sequenced was peripheral blood. The CDR3 DNA follows: TGTGCCAGCAGCTCTCACGGGAAGACCACAGATACGCAGTATTTT. Residues: CASSSHGKTTDTQYF.